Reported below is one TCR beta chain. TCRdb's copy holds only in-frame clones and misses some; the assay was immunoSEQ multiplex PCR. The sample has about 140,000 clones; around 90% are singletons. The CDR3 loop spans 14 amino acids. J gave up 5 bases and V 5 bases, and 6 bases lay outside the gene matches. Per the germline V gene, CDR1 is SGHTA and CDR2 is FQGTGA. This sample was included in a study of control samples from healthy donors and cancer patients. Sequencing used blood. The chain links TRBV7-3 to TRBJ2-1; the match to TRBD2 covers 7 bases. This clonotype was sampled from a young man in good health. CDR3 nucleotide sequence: TGTGCCAGCAGCAAGCTCGGGGGGAACAATGAGCAGTTCTTC. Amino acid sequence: CASSKLGGNNEQFF.